The 2 T cell receptor beta chains in this list originate from one sample, sequenced in a study of blood T cell repertoires in COVID-19. Some clones are missing from TCRdb's copy, which holds only in-frame ones; the method was immunoSEQ multiplex PCR. In the table there are roughly 240,000 clones, roughly 86% of which are singletons. Sequencing used PBMCs or T cells enriched from blood (not recorded which). All receptors come from a woman younger than 45 with acute COVID-19.

V and J are TRBV11-3 and TRBJ1-2; D remains ambiguous. The V and J ends lost 0 bases and 5 bases respectively, with 10 bases between them. The CDR3 sequence is 14 residues long. From germline, CDR1 is SGHNT and CDR2 YENEEA. The DNA of the CDR3 is TGTGCCAGCAGCTTAGAAGGCCAGACTTATGGCTACACCTTC. It encodes CASSLEGQTYGYTF.

The chain employs TRBV27 and TRBJ2-3, with TRBD1 as a possible D gene (5 bases). This CDR3 is 17 amino acids long. Germline V gene lookup returns CDR1 MNHEY and CDR2 SMNVEV (reference sequence). Trimming took 0 bases from V and 0 from J, leaving 13 bases between them. CDR3 protein: CASSLSMTDISTDTQYF. The CDR3 bases are TGTGCCAGCAGTTTATCAATGACAGACATTAGCACAGATACGCAGTATTTT.